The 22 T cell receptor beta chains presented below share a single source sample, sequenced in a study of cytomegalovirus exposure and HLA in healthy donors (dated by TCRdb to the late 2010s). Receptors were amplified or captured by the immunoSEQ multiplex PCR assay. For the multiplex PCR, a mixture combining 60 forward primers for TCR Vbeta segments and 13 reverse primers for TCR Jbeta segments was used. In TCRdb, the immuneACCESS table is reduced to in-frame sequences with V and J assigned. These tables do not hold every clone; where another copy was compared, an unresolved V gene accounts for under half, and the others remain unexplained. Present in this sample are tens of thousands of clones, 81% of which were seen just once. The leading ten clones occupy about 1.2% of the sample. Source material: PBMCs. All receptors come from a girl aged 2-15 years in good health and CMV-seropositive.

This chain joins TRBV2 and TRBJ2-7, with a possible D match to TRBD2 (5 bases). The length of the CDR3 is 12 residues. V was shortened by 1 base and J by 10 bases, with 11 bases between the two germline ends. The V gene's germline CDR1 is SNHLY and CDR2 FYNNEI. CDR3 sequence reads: CASSEVGRHQYF. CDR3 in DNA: TGTGCCAGCAGTGAAGTAGGGAGACATCAGTACTTC.

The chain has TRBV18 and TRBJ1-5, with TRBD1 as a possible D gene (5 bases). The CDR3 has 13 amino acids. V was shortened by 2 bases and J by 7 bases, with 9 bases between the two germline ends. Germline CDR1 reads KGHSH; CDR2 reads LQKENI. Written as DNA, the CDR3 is TGTGCCAGCTCACCAATGGAGGGGCAGCCCCAGCATTTT. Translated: CASSPMEGQPQHF.

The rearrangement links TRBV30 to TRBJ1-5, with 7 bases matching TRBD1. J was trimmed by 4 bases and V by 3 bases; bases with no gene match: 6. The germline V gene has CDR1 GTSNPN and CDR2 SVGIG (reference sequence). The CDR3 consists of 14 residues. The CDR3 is CAWSLGQPNQPQHF. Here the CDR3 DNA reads TGTGCCTGGAGCTTGGGACAGCCGAATCAGCCCCAGCATTTT.

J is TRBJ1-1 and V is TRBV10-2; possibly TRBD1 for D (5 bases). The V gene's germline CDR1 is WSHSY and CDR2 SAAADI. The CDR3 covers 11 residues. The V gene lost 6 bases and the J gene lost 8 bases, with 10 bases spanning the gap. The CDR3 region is CASSAGLEAFF. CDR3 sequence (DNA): TGCGCCAGCAGCGCGGGGCTGGAAGCTTTCTTT.

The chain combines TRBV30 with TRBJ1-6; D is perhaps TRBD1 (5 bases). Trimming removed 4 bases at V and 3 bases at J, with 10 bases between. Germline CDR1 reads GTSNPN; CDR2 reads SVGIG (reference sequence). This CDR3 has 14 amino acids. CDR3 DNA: TGTGCCTGGAAGGCCGACAGCTATAATTCACCCCTCCACTTT. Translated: CAWKADSYNSPLHF.

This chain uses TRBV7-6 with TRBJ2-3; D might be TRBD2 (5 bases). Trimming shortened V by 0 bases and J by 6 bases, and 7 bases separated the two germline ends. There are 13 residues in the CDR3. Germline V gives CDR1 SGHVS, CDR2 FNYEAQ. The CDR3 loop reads CASSLAGADTQYF. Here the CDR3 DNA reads TGTGCCAGCAGCTTAGCGGGAGCGGATACGCAGTATTTT. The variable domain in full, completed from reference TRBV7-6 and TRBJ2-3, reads GAGVSQSPRYKVTKRGQDVALRCDPISGHVSLYWYRQALGQGPEFLTYFNYEAQQDKSGLPNDRFSAERPEGSISTLTIQRTEQRDSAMYRCASSLAGADTQYFGPGTRLTVL.

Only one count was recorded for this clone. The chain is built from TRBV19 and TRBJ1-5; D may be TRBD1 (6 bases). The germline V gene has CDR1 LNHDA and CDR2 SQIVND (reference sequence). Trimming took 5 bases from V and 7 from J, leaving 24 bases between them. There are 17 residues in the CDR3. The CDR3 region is CASSARPGDRFPQPQHF. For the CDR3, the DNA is TGTGCCAGTAGTGCCCGACCCGGAGACAGGTTCCCCCAGCCCCAGCATTTT.

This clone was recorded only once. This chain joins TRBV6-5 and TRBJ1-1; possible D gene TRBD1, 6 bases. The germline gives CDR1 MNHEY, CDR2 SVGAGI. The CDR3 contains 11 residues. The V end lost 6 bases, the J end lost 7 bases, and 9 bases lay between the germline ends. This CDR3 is CASRGTFEAFF. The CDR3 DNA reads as TGTGCCAGCAGAGGGACATTTGAAGCTTTCTTT.

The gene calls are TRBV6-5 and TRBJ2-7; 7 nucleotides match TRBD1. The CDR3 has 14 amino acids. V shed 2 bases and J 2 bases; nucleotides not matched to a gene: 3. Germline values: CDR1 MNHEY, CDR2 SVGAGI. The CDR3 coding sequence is TGTGCCAGCAGTTACCGGGACAGAACCTACGAGCAGTACTTC. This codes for CASSYRDRTYEQYF.

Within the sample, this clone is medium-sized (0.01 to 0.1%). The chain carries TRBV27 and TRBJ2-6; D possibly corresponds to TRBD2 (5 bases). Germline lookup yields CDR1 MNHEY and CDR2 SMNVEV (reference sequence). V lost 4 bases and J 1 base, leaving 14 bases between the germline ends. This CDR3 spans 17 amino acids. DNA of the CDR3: TGTGCCAGCAGTTCTGAAGGACGAGGGTCTGGGGCCAACGTCCTGACTTTC. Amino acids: CASSSEGRGSGANVLTF.

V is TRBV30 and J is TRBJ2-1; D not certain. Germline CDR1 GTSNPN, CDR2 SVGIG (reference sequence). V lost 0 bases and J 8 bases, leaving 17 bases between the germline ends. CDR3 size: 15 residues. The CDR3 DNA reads TGTGCCTGGAGTGTCGGAGCCCCACCTGGCGATGAGCAGTTCTTC. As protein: CAWSVGAPPGDEQFF.

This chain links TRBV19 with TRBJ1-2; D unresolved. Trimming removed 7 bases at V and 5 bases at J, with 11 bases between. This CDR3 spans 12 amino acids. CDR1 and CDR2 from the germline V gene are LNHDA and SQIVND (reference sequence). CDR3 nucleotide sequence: TGTGCCAGTACCAAACTAGGGTATGGCTACACCTTC. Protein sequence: CASTKLGYGYTF.

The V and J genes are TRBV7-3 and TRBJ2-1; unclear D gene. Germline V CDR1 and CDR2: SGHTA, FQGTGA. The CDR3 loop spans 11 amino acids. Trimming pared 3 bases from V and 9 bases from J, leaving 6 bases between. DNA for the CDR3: TGTGCCAGCAGCTTGGCTGGTGAGCAGTTCTTC. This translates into CASSLAGEQFF.

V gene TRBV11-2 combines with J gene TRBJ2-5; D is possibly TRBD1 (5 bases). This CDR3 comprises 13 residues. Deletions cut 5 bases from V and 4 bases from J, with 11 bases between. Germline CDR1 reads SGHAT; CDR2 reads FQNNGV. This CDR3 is CASSPLGVETQYF. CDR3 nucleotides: TGTGCCAGCAGCCCATTAGGGGTAGAGACCCAGTACTTC.

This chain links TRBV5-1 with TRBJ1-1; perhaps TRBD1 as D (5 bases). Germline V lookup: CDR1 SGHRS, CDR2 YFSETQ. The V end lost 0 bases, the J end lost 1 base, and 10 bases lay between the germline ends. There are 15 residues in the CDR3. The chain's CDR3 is CASSLAAGPNTEAFF. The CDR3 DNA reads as TGCGCCAGCAGCTTGGCCGCGGGACCGAACACTGAAGCTTTCTTT.

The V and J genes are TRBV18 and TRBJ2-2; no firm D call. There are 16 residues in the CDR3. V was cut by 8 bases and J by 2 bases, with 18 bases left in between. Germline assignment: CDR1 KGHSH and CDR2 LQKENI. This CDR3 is CASRLPNKINTGELFF. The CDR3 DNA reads TGTGCCAGCAGACTGCCCAACAAGATAAACACCGGGGAGCTGTTTTTT.

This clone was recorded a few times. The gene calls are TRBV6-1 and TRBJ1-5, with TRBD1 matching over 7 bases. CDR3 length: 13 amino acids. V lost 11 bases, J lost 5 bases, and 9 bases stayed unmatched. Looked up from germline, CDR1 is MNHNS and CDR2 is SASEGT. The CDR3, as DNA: TGTGCCGGCGGGACAGAGGGCTATCAGCCCCAGCATTTT. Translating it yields CAGGTEGYQPQHF.

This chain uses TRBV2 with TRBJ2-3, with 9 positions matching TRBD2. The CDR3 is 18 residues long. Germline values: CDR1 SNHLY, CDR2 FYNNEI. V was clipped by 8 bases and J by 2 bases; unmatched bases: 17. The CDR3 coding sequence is TGTGCCAGCGACGGACGGCGGGAGGGACTAACGGTCACAGATACGCAGTATTTT. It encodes CASDGRREGLTVTDTQYF.

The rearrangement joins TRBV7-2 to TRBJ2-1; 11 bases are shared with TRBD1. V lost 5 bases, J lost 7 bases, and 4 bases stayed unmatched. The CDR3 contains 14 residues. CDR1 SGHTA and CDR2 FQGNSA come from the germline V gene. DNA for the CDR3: TGTGCCAGCAGCCGGGACAGGGGGTTGAATGAGCAGTTCTTC. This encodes CASSRDRGLNEQFF.

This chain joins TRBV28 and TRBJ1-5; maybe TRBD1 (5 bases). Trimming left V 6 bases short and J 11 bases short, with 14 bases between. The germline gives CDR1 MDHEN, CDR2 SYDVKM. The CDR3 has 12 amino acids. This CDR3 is CASSPVGGAQHF. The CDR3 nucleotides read TGTGCCAGCAGCCCCGTCGGGGGGGCCCAGCATTTT.

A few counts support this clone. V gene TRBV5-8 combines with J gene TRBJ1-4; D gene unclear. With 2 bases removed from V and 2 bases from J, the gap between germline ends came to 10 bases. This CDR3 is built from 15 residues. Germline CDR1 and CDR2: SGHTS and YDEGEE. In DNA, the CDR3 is TGTGCCAGCAGCTTTAAGGTAGCGACTAATGAAAAACTGTTTTTT. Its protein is CASSFKVATNEKLFF.

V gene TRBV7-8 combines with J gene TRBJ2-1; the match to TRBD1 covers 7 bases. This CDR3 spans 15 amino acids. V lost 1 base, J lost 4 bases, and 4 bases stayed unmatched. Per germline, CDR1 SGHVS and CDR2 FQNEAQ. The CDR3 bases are TGTGCCAGCAGCTTAGGACAGGGACCTTACAATGAGCAGTTCTTC. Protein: CASSLGQGPYNEQFF. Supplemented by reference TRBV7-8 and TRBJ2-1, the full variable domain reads GAGVSQSPRYKVAKRGQDVALRCDPISGHVSLFWYQQALGQGPEFLTYFQNEAQLDKSGLPSDRFFAERPEGSVSTLKIQRTQQEDSAVYLCASSLGQGPYNEQFFGPGTRLTVL.